This is a list of T cell receptor beta chains from one sample in a study of blood T cells in healthy people across ages. From the 5' RACE reads, TCRdb called clonotypes with MiXCR, one entry per CDR3 protein. This sample has around 690,000 distinct CDR3 sequences; roughly 50% occur once, and the top ten carry around 37%. Specimen: blood. The receptors stem from a man between 60 and 75 years old in good health. The CDR3 runs from the conserved cysteine through the conserved F or W. The D gene is left open where the match is weak. Clone size is stated in some rows and not others, as once, few, many or a class when expanded.

TRBJ2-7,TRBD1,TRBV12-3/TRBV12-4,-,CASSTRQGAVQEQYF,TGTGCCAGCAGTACAAGGCAGGGGGCGGTCCAGGAGCAGTACTTC
TRBJ2-6,-,TRBV20-1,-,CSARDRGRGPYGANVLTF,TGCAGTGCTAGAGATAGAGGCAGGGGCCCATACGGGGCCAACGTCCTGACTTTC
TRBJ2-1,TRBD1,TRBV25-1,-,CASSAYRGYNEQFF,TGTGCCAGCAGTGCTTACAGGGGATACAATGAGCAGTTCTTC
TRBJ2-5,TRBD2,TRBV6-1,-,CASSEAVLAGQETQYF,TGTGCCAGCAGTGAAGCGGTACTAGCGGGGCAAGAGACCCAGTACTTC
TRBJ2-5,TRBD2,TRBV11-3,few,CASSRGAGEQETQYF,TGTGCCAGCAGCCGCGGAGCGGGGGAGCAAGAGACCCAGTACTTC
TRBJ2-3,TRBD2,TRBV20-1,-,CSARVGRGGKDTQYF,TGCAGTGCTAGAGTAGGGCGGGGGGGCAAAGATACGCAGTATTTT
TRBJ2-7,TRBD2,TRBV20-1,-,CSARNPVDSGYEQYF,TGCAGTGCTAGAAATCCGGTTGATAGCGGGTACGAGCAGTACTTC
TRBJ1-2,TRBD1,TRBV4-1,-,CASSQDQGDLGYTF,TGCGCCAGCAGCCAAGATCAGGGGGATCTTGGCTACACCTTC
TRBJ1-1,TRBD1,TRBV6-5,-,CASSRRTGGRTEAFF,TGTGCCAGCAGTCGACGGACAGGGGGCAGGACTGAAGCTTTCTTT
TRBJ2-7,TRBD1,TRBV5-1,-,CASSPGGQGVLYEQYF,TGCGCCAGCAGCCCGGGCGGACAGGGTGTTTTATACGAGCAGTACTTC
TRBJ2-1,-,TRBV11-2,-,CASSRSSYNEQFF,TGTGCCAGCAGCCGAAGCTCCTACAATGAGCAGTTCTTC
TRBJ2-7,-,TRBV5-1,few,CASSRQETSYEQYF,TGCGCCAGCAGCCGACAGGAGACCTCCTACGAGCAGTACTTC
TRBJ2-7,TRBD2,TRBV20-1,-,CSASPGLVYEQYF,TGCAGTGCTAGTCCGGGACTAGTCTACGAGCAGTACTTC
TRBJ2-7,TRBD2,TRBV6-2/TRBV6-3,once,CASSWGRLQRGVYNEQYF,TGTGCCAGCAGTTGGGGACGCCTCCAGCGGGGAGTTTACAATGAGCAGTACTTC
TRBJ2-5,TRBD2,TRBV20-1,few,CSATTGTSASRAETQYF,TGCAGTGCTACTACCGGGACTAGCGCCTCCCGGGCGGAGACCCAGTACTTC
TRBJ2-1,TRBD2,TRBV20-1,few,CSAEASGYNEQFF,TGCAGTGCTGAGGCTAGCGGCTACAATGAGCAGTTCTTC
TRBJ1-2,-,TRBV27,-,CASSNGTSYGYTF,TGTGCCAGCAGCAACGGGACAAGCTATGGCTACACCTTC
TRBJ2-3,-,TRBV2,-,CASTVDSDTQYF,TGTGCCAGCACAGTGGACTCAGATACGCAGTATTTT
TRBJ1-2,TRBD1,TRBV20-1,once,CSARSTGGSYGYTF,TGCAGTGCCAGGAGCACAGGGGGCAGCTATGGCTACACCTTC
TRBJ1-1,TRBD1,TRBV4-2,-,CASSQDQGGMNTEAFF,TGTGCCAGCAGCCAAGATCAAGGGGGCATGAACACTGAAGCTTTCTTT
TRBJ2-1,-,TRBV7-2,-,CASSSLAAGQFF,TGTGCCAGCAGCTCCCTCGCGGCCGGGCAGTTCTTC
TRBJ2-1,-,TRBV19,-,CASTSSRKVGDEQFF,TGTGCCAGTACGTCTAGCAGGAAAGTTGGGGATGAGCAGTTCTTC
TRBJ2-1,TRBD2,TRBV3-1,-,CASRGLAVSNEQFF,TGTGCCAGCAGGGGCCTAGCGGTGTCCAATGAGCAGTTCTTC
TRBJ1-6,-,TRBV6-5,-,CASSRTELYNSPLHF,TGTGCCAGCAGTCGGACAGAGCTCTATAATTCACCCCTCCACTTT
TRBJ2-7,TRBD1,TRBV29-1,medium-sized,CSVRDSYEQYF,TGCAGCGTCCGGGACAGCTACGAGCAGTACTTC
TRBJ1-1,-,TRBV5-1,-,CASSLVGYTEAFF,TGCGCCAGCAGCTTGGTGGGGTACACTGAAGCTTTCTTT
TRBJ2-5,-,TRBV29-1,-,CSVVIQETQYF,TGCAGCGTTGTTATCCAAGAGACCCAGTACTTC
TRBJ1-4,-,TRBV7-9,few,CASSLLQGREKLFF,TGTGCCAGCAGCTTATTACAGGGAAGAGAAAAACTGTTTTTT
TRBJ2-5,-,TRBV15,few,CATSGDDRAYQETQYF,TGTGCCACCAGCGGGGACGACAGAGCATACCAAGAGACCCAGTACTTC
TRBJ2-7,TRBD1,TRBV20-1,few,CSARLTGPRYEQYF,TGCAGTGCTAGGTTGACAGGGCCCCGCTACGAGCAGTACTTC
TRBJ2-6,-,TRBV18,-,CASSSPGLTLSGANVLTF,TGTGCCAGCTCCTCCCCGGGACTGACTCTCTCTGGGGCCAACGTCCTGACTTTC
TRBJ2-5,-,TRBV2,-,CASSEAQGTETQYF,TGTGCCAGCAGTGAAGCGCAGGGGACGGAGACCCAGTACTTC
TRBJ2-7,-,TRBV6-5,few,CASSYSFGDSHLDYEQYF,TGTGCCAGCAGTTACTCTTTTGGGGACTCACATCTCGACTACGAGCAGTACTTC
TRBJ2-7,-,TRBV18,few,CASSPAVNGEQYF,TGTGCCAGCTCACCAGCCGTGAACGGGGAGCAGTACTTC
TRBJ2-1,TRBD2,TRBV20-1,-,CSAYPGLAWNEQFF,TGCAGTGCTTATCCGGGACTAGCGTGGAATGAGCAGTTCTTC
TRBJ2-1,TRBD2,TRBV20-1,-,CSAPRTSVRYNEQFF,TGCAGTGCTCCGCGGACTAGCGTGAGATACAATGAGCAGTTCTTC
TRBJ1-1,TRBD1,TRBV6-1,-,CASSWTGTMNTEAFF,TGTGCCAGCAGTTGGACAGGGACCATGAACACTGAAGCTTTCTTT
TRBJ1-2,-,TRBV7-9,-,CASSLAGHSYGYTF,TGTGCCAGCAGCTTAGCAGGACACAGCTATGGCTACACCTTC
TRBJ2-5,-,TRBV6-1,-,CASRSDPGFEQETQYF,TGTGCCAGCAGGTCAGACCCGGGTTTTGAACAAGAGACCCAGTACTTC
TRBJ1-6,-,TRBV29-1,few,CSAQGGKPCSPLHF,TGCAGCGCCCAAGGGGGAAAGCCTTGTTCACCCCTCCACTTT
TRBJ2-7,TRBD2,TRBV7-2,-,CASSLARIAGRSYNEQYF,TGTGCCAGCAGCTTAGCCCGTATAGCGGGGAGGTCCTACAATGAGCAGTACTTC
TRBJ2-7,-,TRBV6-5,-,CASSYSSWGYNEQYF,TGTGCCAGCAGTTACTCCTCATGGGGGTACAACGAGCAGTACTTC
TRBJ2-5,-,TRBV6-5,-,CASSYPGGSKTQYF,TGTGCCAGCAGTTACCCTGGGGGGTCGAAGACCCAGTACTTC
TRBJ2-1,-,TRBV2,-,CASSGPRAIEQFF,TGTGCCAGCAGTGGGCCCAGGGCCATTGAGCAGTTCTTC
TRBJ1-6,TRBD1,TRBV4-2,-,CASSQDRQGANSPLHF,TGTGCCAGCAGCCAAGATCGTCAGGGGGCGAATTCACCCCTCCACTTT